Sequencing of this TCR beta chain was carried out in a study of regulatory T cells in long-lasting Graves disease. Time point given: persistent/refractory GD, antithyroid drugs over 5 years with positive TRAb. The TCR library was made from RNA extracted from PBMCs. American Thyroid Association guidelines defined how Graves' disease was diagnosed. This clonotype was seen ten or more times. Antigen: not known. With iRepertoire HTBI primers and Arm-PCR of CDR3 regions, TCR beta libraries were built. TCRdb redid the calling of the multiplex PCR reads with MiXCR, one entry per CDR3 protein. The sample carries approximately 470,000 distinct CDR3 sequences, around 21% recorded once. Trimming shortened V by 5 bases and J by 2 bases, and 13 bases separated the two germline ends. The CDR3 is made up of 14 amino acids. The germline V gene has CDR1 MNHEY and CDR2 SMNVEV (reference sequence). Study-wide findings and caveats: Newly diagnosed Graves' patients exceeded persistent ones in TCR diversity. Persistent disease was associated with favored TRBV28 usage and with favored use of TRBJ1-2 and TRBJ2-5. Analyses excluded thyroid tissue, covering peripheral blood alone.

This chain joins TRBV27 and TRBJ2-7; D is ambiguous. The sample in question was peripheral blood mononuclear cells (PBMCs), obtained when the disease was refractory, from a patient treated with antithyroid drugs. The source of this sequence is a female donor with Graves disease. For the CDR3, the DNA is TGTGCCAGCAGTACGACCGATGGAACCTACGAGCAGTACTTC. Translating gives CASSTTDGTYEQYF.